The clone carrying this T cell receptor (beta chain) was counted between two and nine times. Treatment of the sample: treatment-naive control, cytoreductive nephrectomy. Treatment-naive patients without radiation supplied the control tumors at nephrectomy. Sequenced by immunoSEQ multiplex PCR; TCRdb stores in-frame clones only, minus some. The data show roughly 3,600 clones, with roughly 70% seen just once and around 8% held by the top ten. This sample was taken from a study of radiation and T cells in renal cell carcinoma. The V gene end was trimmed by 0 bases and the J gene end by 3 bases; junction bases not matched to a gene: 4. The CDR3 loop spans 15 amino acids. The germline CDR1 and CDR2 sequences are SGHRS and YFSETQ.

The gene calls are TRBV5-1 and TRBJ2-7, with 9 bases fitting TRBD1. Sample: tumor tissue, taken from a patient whose treatment was nephrectomy without radiotherapy. The sequence was collected from a man aged 45 to 65 with renal cell carcinoma. The CDR3 region is CASSLGGTGFYEQYF. CDR3 DNA: TGCGCCAGCAGCTTGGGGGGGACAGGGTTCTACGAGCAGTACTTC. Together with reference TRBV5-1 and TRBJ2-7, the CDR3 gives the full variable domain: KAGVTQTPRYLIKTRGQQVTLSCSPISGHRSVSWYQQTPGQGLQFLFEYFSETQRNKGNFPGRFSGRQFSNSRSEMNVSTLELGDSALYLCASSLGGTGFYEQYFGPGTRLTVT.